This TCR beta chain was obtained from a study of shared clonotypes between healthy human individuals. Regarding the study as a whole: Estimated richness was generally greater in naive than memory subsets. All-four-donor shared clonotypes had higher generation probabilities than non-shared clonotypes did.

J lost 3 bases, V lost 9 bases, and 7 bases had no gene match. Per germline, CDR1 MDHEN and CDR2 SYDVKM. The CDR3 loop spans 13 amino acids. Repertoires were generated with immunoSEQ multiplex PCR, while TCRdb's copy carries only in-frame clones and drops some. The data show about 2.2 million clones, 90% to 95% seen once. It was CD45RO-negative cells, positively selected for CCR7, that made up naive CD8 cells, with terminally differentiated effector memory CD45RA+ cells excluded. As concerns this clone: Its antigen is unknown.

This receptor was identified in a man aged 18 to 35 in good health. Some clones in this sample may be carry-over from other donors' samples. V usage is TRBV28 and J usage is TRBJ2-7; 8 bases align to TRBD2. What was sequenced was naive CD8+ T cells from PBMCs. CDR3: CASRGGADYEQYF. The CDR3, as DNA: TGTGCCAGTCGGGGGGGTGCAGACTACGAGCAGTACTTC.